The 11 T cell receptor beta chains below were found in one sample sequenced in a study of blood T cell repertoires in COVID-19. Assay used: immunoSEQ multiplex PCR; TCRdb lists only in-frame clones, some missing. The sample holds some 240,000 clones, roughly 89% seen once. Sequenced input: peripheral blood. Receptors originate from a woman aged 40 to 50 who had recovered from COVID-19.

The chain carries TRBV28 and TRBJ1-2, with a possible D match to TRBD1 (6 bases). This CDR3 has 14 amino acids. V lost 2 bases and J 5 bases, leaving 12 bases between the germline ends. Looked up from germline, CDR1 is MDHEN and CDR2 is SYDVKM. CDR3 coding DNA: TGTGCCAGCAGTTTAACAGGGAGGGTATATGGCTACACCTTC. It codes for CASSLTGRVYGYTF.

This clone appeared a single time. The CDR3 protein is CASSLISPRYTEAFF. CDR3 DNA sequence: TGTGCCAGCAGCTTAATAAGCCCCCGATACACTGAAGCTTTCTTT. The chain joins TRBV7-9 to TRBJ1-1; D is undetermined. Germline values: CDR1 SEHNR, CDR2 FQNEAQ (reference sequence). Between the trimmed V and J ends, which lost 2 bases and 3 bases, there was a span of 13 bases. This CDR3 is built from 15 residues. The full variable domain, in which reference TRBV7-9 and TRBJ1-1 provide the parts outside the CDR3, is DTGVSQNPRHKITKRGQNVTFRCDPISEHNRLYWYRQTLGQGPEFLTYFQNEAQLEKSRLLSDRFSAERPKGSFSTLEIQRTEQGDSAMYLCASSLISPRYTEAFFGQGTRLTVV.

The V and J genes are TRBV12-5 and TRBJ2-2; D gene uncertain. V lost 4 bases, J lost 5 bases, and 8 bases lay in between. Germline loops: CDR1 LGHNT, CDR2 FRNRAP. This CDR3 spans 13 amino acids. CDR3 sequence (DNA): TGTGCTAGTGGTTCCCAGATTACCGGGGAGCTGTTTTTT. Encoded protein: CASGSQITGELFF.

The chain uses TRBV7-2 and TRBJ2-3; the D is unclear. CDR1 is SGHTA and CDR2 is FQGNSA in the germline V gene. The CDR3 is made up of 15 amino acids. Trimming shortened V by 3 bases and J by 1 base, and 11 bases separated the two germline ends. The CDR3 sequence is CASSFPGLRTDTQYF. CDR3 DNA: TGTGCCAGCAGCTTCCCAGGTCTACGCACAGATACGCAGTATTTT.

The chain combines TRBV18 with TRBJ1-2, with 9 bases matching TRBD1. This CDR3 has 16 amino acids. Losses at the gene ends were 3 bases for V and 4 bases for J; bases not matched to a gene: 9. Germline V lookup: CDR1 KGHSH, CDR2 LQKENI. CDR3 sequence (DNA): TGTGCCAGCTCACCCTCGGGACAGGGCGCCGGCTATGGCTACACCTTC. The encoded protein is CASSPSGQGAGYGYTF.

The CDR3 coding sequence is TGTGCCAGCAGTGAGTGCAGGGGGGACAATCAGCCCCAGCATTTT. Amino acids: CASSECRGDNQPQHF. V usage is TRBV25-1 and J usage is TRBJ1-5; 7 positions agree with TRBD1. The CDR3 sequence is 15 residues long. J gave up 3 bases and V 3 bases, and 5 bases lay outside the gene matches. Germline V gene sequence: CDR1 MGHDK, CDR2 SYGVNS.

This chain links TRBV6-1 with TRBJ1-2; D is perhaps TRBD1 (6 bases). V was cut by 0 bases and J by 5 bases, with 13 bases left in between. The CDR3 is 15 residues long. Germline CDR1 reads MNHNS; CDR2 reads SASEGT. CDR3 nucleotide sequence: TGTGCCAGCAGTGAAGCAGGGGCACAGGGTTATGGCTACACCTTC. Its protein is CASSEAGAQGYGYTF.

This chain links TRBV28 with TRBJ2-1; a weak D match, TRBD2 (6 bases). CDR1 is MDHEN, CDR2 SYDVKM, per germline. Trimming took off 6 bases at V and 8 bases at J, with 20 bases between the two ends. The CDR3 extends over 15 amino acids. The CDR3: CASRDSVGGGYEQFF. The CDR3 DNA reads TGTGCCAGCAGGGATTCAGTGGGGGGAGGCTATGAGCAGTTCTTC. Together with reference TRBV28 and TRBJ2-1, the CDR3 gives the full variable domain: DVKVTQSSRYLVKRTGEKVFLECVQDMDHENMFWYRQDPGLGLRLIYFSYDVKMKEKGDIPEGYSVSREKKERFSLILESASTNQTSMYLCASRDSVGGGYEQFFGPGTRLTVL.

This clone was seen only a few times. This rearrangement joins TRBV4-1 to TRBJ1-1, with D uncertain. Trimming stripped 1 base from V and 0 bases from J, with 6 bases between. Germline CDR1 is MGHRA and CDR2 is YSYEKL. CDR3 length: 14 amino acids. CDR3 protein: CASSQGLLNTEAFF. CDR3 nucleotide sequence: TGCGCCAGCAGCCAAGGTCTCCTGAACACTGAAGCTTTCTTT.

The chain has TRBV9 and TRBJ2-7; 10 bases are shared with TRBD1. V lost 4 bases, J lost 4 bases, and 14 bases stayed unmatched. The CDR3 contains 17 residues. Germline V gives CDR1 SGDLS, CDR2 YYNGEE. CDR3 in amino acids: CASSPRGGSGQGYEQYF. CDR3 coding DNA: TGTGCCAGCAGCCCCCGGGGGGGGTCGGGACAGGGGTACGAGCAGTACTTC.

The CDR3 bases are TGTGCCAGCAGCTTATCGAGCGGGGCATACGAGCAGTACTTC. This codes for CASSLSSGAYEQYF. The chain recombines TRBV7-3 with TRBJ2-7, with 7 nucleotides matching TRBD2. Per the germline V gene, CDR1 is SGHTA and CDR2 is FQGTGA. The J segment lost 4 bases and the V segment lost 2 bases, leaving 5 bases of the junction unmatched. There are 14 residues in the CDR3.